What follows are 32 T cell receptor beta chains derived from one specimen sequenced in a study of T cells of healthy individuals. MiXCR was run by TCRdb on the 5' RACE reads, yielding one entry per CDR3 protein. The sample records 90,000 to 100,000 distinct CDR3 sequences, under 20% being singletons. The receptors come from a human donor in good health.

This clonotype appeared a few times. J is TRBJ2-7 and V is TRBV2; D remains ambiguous. Trimming stripped 4 bases from V and 3 bases from J, with 7 bases between. Germline-derived CDR1 and CDR2 are SNHLY and FYNNEI. CDR3 length equals 12 residues. This CDR3 reads CASSAVHYEQYF. The CDR3 nucleotides read TGTGCCAGCAGTGCTGTTCACTACGAGCAGTACTTC.

This clonotype was counted at least ten times. The chain is built from TRBV18 and TRBJ1-5; D is perhaps TRBD1 (5 bases). V shed 5 bases and J shed 4 bases, with 9 bases lying between them. Germline CDR1 KGHSH, CDR2 LQKENI. The CDR3 has 13 amino acids. The CDR3 bases are TGTGCCAGCTCAGGGGCGGCGAATCAGCCCCAGCATTTT. Translated, it gives CASSGAANQPQHF.

This clonotype was found many times. The gene calls are TRBV7-2 and TRBJ1-4; D is perhaps TRBD1 (6 bases). The V and J ends lost 6 bases and 0 bases respectively, with 8 bases between them. The CDR3 spans 14 residues. CDR1 SGHTA and CDR2 FQGNSA come from the germline V gene. CDR3: CASRRQATNEKLFF. CDR3 sequence (DNA): TGTGCCAGCAGGAGACAGGCAACTAATGAAAAACTGTTTTTT.

Many counts were recorded for this clonotype. V gene TRBV11-1 combines with J gene TRBJ2-1, with 13 bases identical to TRBD2. From germline, CDR1 is SGHAT and CDR2 FQDESV (reference sequence). The trim removed 3 bases at V and 3 bases at J, leaving 8 bases unmatched. The CDR3 loop spans 18 amino acids. The CDR3: CASSLTSGRLPFYNEQFF. The CDR3 nucleotides are TGTGCCAGCAGCTTGACTAGCGGGAGGCTCCCATTCTACAATGAGCAGTTCTTC.

In this sample, this clonotype turned up many times. The CDR3 DNA reads TGTGCCAGTAGTATTGGCAGCTACACTGAAGCTTTCTTT. It translates to CASSIGSYTEAFF. The chain recombines TRBV19 with TRBJ1-1; D is unresolved. Deletions cut 3 bases from V and 3 bases from J, with 8 bases between. This CDR3 contains 13 residues. Germline CDR1 is LNHDA and CDR2 is SQIVND (reference sequence).

At least ten counts were recorded for this clonotype. This sequence joins TRBV12-3 or TRBV12-4 and TRBJ1-6; 7 bases are shared with TRBD1. The CDR3 spans 13 residues. Unmatched junction bases numbered 6, after V lost 6 bases and J lost 10 bases. CDR3 bases: TGTGCCAGCAGATCAGGGGGTGAGTCACCCCTCCACTTT. Its translation: CASRSGGESPLHF.

This clonotype was recorded many times. The chain is built from TRBV20-1 and TRBJ2-3, with D perhaps TRBD2 (6 bases). The CDR3 sequence is 14 residues long. Germline V gene data show CDR1 as DFQATT and CDR2 as SNEGSKA (reference sequence). Trimming removed 4 bases from V and 4 bases from J, with 15 bases in between. CDR3: CSATGTLTADTQYF. For the CDR3, the DNA is TGCAGTGCTACAGGGACTCTCACGGCAGATACGCAGTATTTT.

This sequence joins TRBV28 and TRBJ1-1, with D uncertain. Trimming took off 5 bases at V and 1 base at J, with 17 bases between the two ends. This CDR3 comprises 16 residues. Germline V gene sequence: CDR1 MDHEN, CDR2 SYDVKM. The CDR3 region is CASSPPTGLGNTEAFF. The CDR3 nucleotides are TGTGCCAGCAGTCCCCCCACTGGGTTGGGGAACACTGAAGCTTTCTTT. Full variable domain (rest looked up from reference TRBV28 and TRBJ1-1): DVKVTQSSRYLVKRTGEKVFLECVQDMDHENMFWYRQDPGLGLRLIYFSYDVKMKEKGDIPEGYSVSREKKERFSLILESASTNQTSMYLCASSPPTGLGNTEAFFGQGTRLTVV.

There are many counts of this clonotype. V and J are TRBV7-2 and TRBJ2-3, with D perhaps matching TRBD2 (6 bases). CDR3 length equals 14 residues. In germline, CDR1 is SGHTA, CDR2 FQGNSA. Trimming took 5 bases from V and 7 from J, leaving 16 bases between them. Here the CDR3 reads CASSLSGGRNTQYF. In DNA form, the CDR3 reads TGTGCCAGCAGCCTTTCAGGAGGGCGTAATACGCAGTATTTT. The entire variable domain, with the rest obtained from reference TRBV7-2 and TRBJ2-3, is as follows: GAGVSQSPSNKVTEKGKDVELRCDPISGHTALYWYRQSLGQGLEFLIYFQGNSAPDKSGLPSDRFSAERTGGSVSTLTIQRTQQEDSAVYLCASSLSGGRNTQYFGPGTRLTVL.

The gene calls are TRBV5-1 and TRBJ2-5; possible D gene TRBD1, 5 bases. Trimming took 5 bases from V and 1 from J, leaving 12 bases between them. This CDR3 has 14 amino acids. Germline CDR1 SGHRS, CDR2 YFSETQ. Here the CDR3 reads CASRQTGAQETQYF. In nucleotides, the CDR3 is TGCGCCAGCAGGCAAACAGGAGCCCAAGAGACCCAGTACTTC.

This clonotype was picked up many times. The chain employs TRBV7-2 and TRBJ1-1; weak D call: TRBD1 (5 bases). This CDR3 is 15 amino acids long. The germline CDR1 and CDR2 sequences are SGHTA and FQGNSA. V lost 1 base to trimming and J lost 7 bases, with 16 bases between them. CDR3 sequence reads: CASSLDLAGPDEAFF. The CDR3 DNA reads TGTGCCAGCAGCTTAGACTTGGCAGGGCCGGATGAAGCTTTCTTT.

This clonotype showed up many times. V and J are TRBV6-5 and TRBJ1-2; D is possibly TRBD1 (6 bases). The germline V gene has CDR1 MNHEY and CDR2 SVGAGI. CDR3 size: 13 residues. V lost 2 bases and J lost 8, with 12 bases in between. The CDR3 region has the DNA TGTGCCAGCAGTTACGGGACAATCAGCGGCTACACCTTC. This translates into CASSYGTISGYTF.

On this clonotype: A much larger clone is a single base away; this may be a read error. The rearrangement joins TRBV20-1 to TRBJ2-7; 9 bases are a match to TRBD2. J gave up 6 bases and V 5 bases, and 8 bases lay outside the gene matches. The V gene's germline CDR1 is DFQATT and CDR2 SNEGSKA (reference sequence). This CDR3 has 13 amino acids. CDR3 coding DNA: TGCAGTGCTTTTAGGGGTAGCGGGAGCGAGCAGTACTTC. Protein: CSAFRGSGSEQYF.

In this sample, this clonotype turned up a few times. The J gene is TRBJ2-7, the V gene TRBV6-5, with TRBD1 matching over 7 bases. Trimming at V came to 5 bases and at J to 5 bases, leaving 9 bases not matched to a gene. This CDR3 is 14 amino acids long. Germline CDR1 is MNHEY and CDR2 is SVGAGI. The CDR3 DNA is TGTGCCAGCAGTCGGACCGGGACAGATCACGAGCAGTACTTC. Its translation: CASSRTGTDHEQYF.

V gene TRBV7-9 combines with J gene TRBJ2-1; 11 bases map to TRBD2. Per the germline V gene, CDR1 is SEHNR and CDR2 is FQNEAQ (reference sequence). This CDR3 spans 17 amino acids. After removal of 3 bases from V and 2 bases from J, the junction contained 6 bases not matched to a gene. The CDR3 region has the DNA TGTGCCAGCAGCTTCTCGACTAGCGGGGTCACCTACAATGAGCAGTTCTTC. This codes for CASSFSTSGVTYNEQFF.

V usage is TRBV2 and J usage is TRBJ2-1; D is unresolved. Trimming pared 7 bases from V and 3 bases from J, leaving 4 bases between. The germline V gene encodes CDR1 SNHLY and CDR2 FYNNEI. The CDR3 is 11 residues long. The DNA for the CDR3 is TGTGCCAGCAAGGACTACAATGAGCAGTTCTTC. The encoded protein is CASKDYNEQFF.

As to this clonotype: A much larger clone differs from this one at a single base, so this may be a read error. The chain couples TRBV19 to TRBJ2-3; 7 bases fit TRBD1. Germline values: CDR1 LNHDA, CDR2 SQIVND (reference sequence). Germline trimming cut 6 bases from V and 6 bases from J; bases unmatched to any gene: 12. The CDR3 is made up of 15 amino acids. As DNA, the CDR3 is TGTGCCAGTAGCCCCGGGACAGTGTTCATGGATACGCAGTATTTT. Amino acids: CASSPGTVFMDTQYF. Variable domain in full (rest from reference TRBV19 and TRBJ2-3): DGGITQSPKYLFRKEGQNVTLSCEQNLNHDAMYWYRQDPGQGLRLIYYSQIVNDFQKGDIAEGYSVSREKKESFPLTVTSAQKNPTAFYLCASSPGTVFMDTQYFGPGTRLTVL.

In this sample, this clonotype turned up many times. This chain links TRBV15 with TRBJ2-7; D possibly corresponds to TRBD2 (6 bases). V was pared by 5 bases and J by 5 bases, with 22 bases between. CDR1 is LNHNV and CDR2 is YYDKDF in the germline V gene (reference sequence). The length of the CDR3 is 16 residues. Here the CDR3 DNA reads TGTGCCACCAGCCTAGAGGGGCTAGGCCGGGAGAACGAGCAGTACTTC. This codes for CATSLEGLGRENEQYF.

The rearrangement uses TRBV7-3 and TRBJ1-5, with 10 bases lining up with TRBD1. The V segment lost 6 bases and the J segment 7 bases; nucleotides outside the gene matches: 9. There are 15 residues in the CDR3. Germline CDR1 is SGHTA and CDR2 is FQGTGA. The CDR3 bases are TGTGCCAGCAGATCGGACAGGGGGGTTAAACAGCCCCAGCATTTT. Amino acids: CASRSDRGVKQPQHF.

The V gene is TRBV27, the J gene TRBJ1-1; maybe TRBD1 (5 bases). The CDR3 has 14 residues. In germline, CDR1 is MNHEY, CDR2 SMNVEV (reference sequence). V lost 3 bases to trimming and J lost 1 base, with 9 bases between them. CDR3 residues: CASSFQGSNTEAFF. The CDR3, as DNA: TGTGCCAGCAGTTTTCAGGGATCGAACACTGAAGCTTTCTTT.

By share of the sample, this clonotype is medium-sized (0.01 to 0.1%). The rearrangement joins TRBV20-1 to TRBJ2-7; D possibly uses TRBD1 or TRBD2 (6 bases each). Looked up from germline, CDR1 is DFQATT and CDR2 is SNEGSKA (reference sequence). The V and J ends lost 8 bases and 2 bases respectively, with 16 bases between them. The CDR3 has 13 amino acids. The CDR3 nucleotides read TGCAGTTCAGAGGGGGAGGATGCCTACGAGCAGTACTTC. Translation gives CSSEGEDAYEQYF.

This clonotype was seen ten or more times. The chain uses TRBV27 and TRBJ2-5; D gene uncertain. Germline V lookup: CDR1 MNHEY, CDR2 SMNVEV (reference sequence). V lost 1 base and J 0 bases, leaving 12 bases between the germline ends. The CDR3 runs 16 residues. CDR3 nucleotides: TGTGCCAGCAGTTTATACTTGGGCCGAAACCAAGAGACCCAGTACTTC. It translates to CASSLYLGRNQETQYF.

This clonotype has just a few counts. V is TRBV11-2 and J is TRBJ2-7, with a tentative D call TRBD2 (5 bases). In germline, CDR1 is SGHAT, CDR2 FQNNGV. The ends were cut back, 4 bases at V and 9 bases at J, with 10 bases in the middle. This CDR3 contains 11 residues. CDR3 amino acids: CASSWAGAQYF. The CDR3 nucleotides are TGTGCCAGCAGCTGGGCGGGTGCGCAGTACTTC.

In its sample, this clonotype was seen a few times. J is TRBJ1-4 and V is TRBV28; no reliable D call. CDR1 is MDHEN and CDR2 is SYDVKM in the germline V gene. CDR3 size: 14 residues. V gave up 3 bases and J gave up 7 bases, with 12 bases separating them. This CDR3 is CASSLRGGSEKLFF. CDR3 DNA sequence: TGTGCCAGCAGTTTGCGGGGTGGGAGTGAAAAACTGTTTTTT.

This clonotype was seen at least ten times. The chain recombines TRBV9 with TRBJ1-5; D not certain. Germline CDR1 SGDLS, CDR2 YYNGEE. The CDR3 runs 13 residues. Trimming left V 0 bases short and J 2 bases short, with 3 bases between. CDR3 protein: CASSVDGNQPQHF. CDR3 DNA sequence: TGTGCCAGCAGCGTAGACGGCAATCAGCCCCAGCATTTT.

This clonotype was found many times. This chain uses TRBV11-2 with TRBJ2-6; D uncertain. This CDR3 has 15 residues. CDR1 is SGHAT and CDR2 is FQNNGV in the germline V gene. Trimming stripped 2 bases from V and 0 bases from J, with 5 bases between. The CDR3 DNA reads TGTGCCAGCAGCTTATTGTACTCTGGGGCCAACGTCCTGACTTTC. Protein product: CASSLLYSGANVLTF. The full variable domain, its missing parts supplied by reference TRBV11-2 and TRBJ2-6, is EAGVAQSPRYKIIEKRQSVAFWCNPISGHATLYWYQQILGQGPKLLIQFQNNGVVDDSQLPKDRFSAERLKGVDSTLKIQPAKLEDSAVYLCASSLLYSGANVLTFGAGSRLTVL.

This clonotype was seen more than once but under ten times. The chain carries TRBV4-2 and TRBJ2-1; 9 bases fit TRBD2. This CDR3 has 15 residues. Trimming took 0 bases from V and 9 from J; bases not matched to a gene: 6. Per germline, CDR1 LGHNA and CDR2 YNFKEQ. CDR3 DNA sequence: TGTGCCAGCAGCCAAGAAGGCGGGGGGGCCGGTGAGCAGTTCTTC. Amino acids: CASSQEGGGAGEQFF.

This chain uses TRBV10-3 with TRBJ2-6, with 10 bases that match TRBD1. CDR3 length: 18 amino acids. With V trimmed by 4 bases and J by 4 bases, 10 bases remained unmatched. Per germline, CDR1 ENHRY and CDR2 SYGVKD. In nucleotides, the CDR3 is TGTGCCATCAGTGCCGGGACAGGGGCTGGTAGCGGGGCCAACGTCCTGACTTTC. This gives the protein CAISAGTGAGSGANVLTF.

This clonotype was seen more than once but under ten times. The V call is TRBV6-5, the J call TRBJ2-5; D might be TRBD2 (5 bases). CDR3 length: 14 amino acids. Trimming took off 0 bases at V and 7 bases at J, with 12 bases between the two ends. Germline V gene data show CDR1 as MNHEY and CDR2 as SVGAGI. The chain's CDR3 is CASSYSRGLGTQYF. DNA of the CDR3: TGTGCCAGCAGTTACTCAAGAGGGTTAGGGACCCAGTACTTC.

This clonotype has a count of ten or more. The genes are TRBV7-2 and TRBJ2-7, with unresolved D. CDR1 and CDR2 (germline): SGHTA, FQGNSA. This CDR3 contains 14 residues. The V and J ends lost 0 bases and 0 bases respectively, with 6 bases between them. The CDR3 spells CASSLARHSYEQYF. CDR3 in DNA: TGTGCCAGCAGCTTAGCGAGACACTCCTACGAGCAGTACTTC.

The rearrangement links TRBV29-1 to TRBJ2-4; possible D gene TRBD1, 6 bases. The CDR3 consists of 13 residues. Between the trimmed V and J ends, which lost 5 bases and 8 bases, there was a span of 16 bases. Germline CDR1 and CDR2: SQVTM and ANQGSEA. CDR3 region: CSVSRQVRDIQYF. The CDR3 DNA reads TGCAGCGTTTCCCGACAGGTTCGGGACATTCAGTACTTC.

This clonotype was counted only a few times. The chain combines TRBV16 with TRBJ2-2, with D perhaps TRBD1 (6 bases). The germline V gene encodes CDR1 KGHSY and CDR2 FQNENV. The CDR3 is 13 amino acids. V was clipped by 3 bases and J by 6 bases, with 8 bases between them. The CDR3 DNA reads TGTGCCAGCAGCCATACAGGGTCCGGGGAGCTGTTTTTT. Translated: CASSHTGSGELFF.